Listed below are T cell receptor beta chains from one sample, sequenced in a study of T cells after yellow fever vaccination. TCRdb re-called the 5' RACE reads with MiXCR, one entry per CDR3 protein. This table holds hundreds of thousands of distinct CDR3 sequences, roughly an eighth found once. The sequencing here drew on PBMCs, taken on the day of the yellow fever booster vaccination. These receptors came from a man aged 30 to 45 who received the YFV17D yellow fever vaccine. Both conserved end residues are part of each CDR3. A D gene is named only where the DNA matches it firmly.

j_call cdr3_length v_call d_call cdr3_aa
TRBJ2-1 14 TRBV7-2 - CASSLDLASNEQFF
TRBJ2-3 13 TRBV12-3/TRBV12-4 TRBD1 CASSSDRGHTQYF
TRBJ2-2 13 TRBV12-3/TRBV12-4 TRBD2 CASGSGRAGELFF
TRBJ2-3 13 TRBV20-1 - CSARVASANTQYF
TRBJ2-7 16 TRBV5-1 - CASSLDWGTLSYEQYF
TRBJ2-1 13 TRBV5-6 TRBD2 CASNLKGLAGQFF
TRBJ1-5 15 TRBV5-5 - CASSKAGNSNQPQHF
TRBJ2-7 20 TRBV12-5 TRBD2 CASGLAKKGVIAGGGSEQYF
TRBJ2-2 16 TRBV5-1 TRBD2 CASSSLAEISGGELFF
TRBJ1-2 14 TRBV2 TRBD1 CASSPLQGNYGYTF
TRBJ2-7 14 TRBV5-1 - CASSHDSYSYEQYF
TRBJ1-6 13 TRBV15 - CATSPPGRSPLHF
TRBJ2-7 16 TRBV5-1 TRBD2 CASSPVGGQRFMEQYF
TRBJ2-1 15 TRBV3-1 TRBD2 CASSQGLAGEYEQFF
TRBJ2-3 16 TRBV15 TRBD1 CATSRGVGDSRNTQYF
TRBJ1-1 14 TRBV12-3/TRBV12-4 - CASSVGQGSTEAFF
TRBJ2-7 16 TRBV28 TRBD1 CASSLGTTGDLYEQYF
TRBJ1-1 15 TRBV20-1 - CSARGATGINTEAFF
TRBJ1-1 14 TRBV7-9 - CASSLLRMNTEAFF
TRBJ2-7 14 TRBV20-1 - CSARHWQRSVEQYF
TRBJ2-7 14 TRBV29-1 - CSVHPYRDSYEQYF
TRBJ1-1 13 TRBV7-3 - CASSQTGNTEAFF
TRBJ2-7 11 TRBV6-2/TRBV6-3 - CASSNPGEQYF